Reported below is one TCR beta chain. The antigen remains undetermined. With a much larger clone just one base away, this may be a read error. The same CDR3 can be traced to other DNA sequences in this sample. The sample comes from a study of shared clonotypes between healthy human individuals. The CDR3 runs 12 residues. CDR1 is MDHEN, CDR2 SYDVKM, per germline. Trimming left V 6 bases short and J 4 bases short, with 10 bases between. Assay: immunoSEQ multiplex PCR; the TCRdb copy retains only in-frame clones and omits some. The sample consists of 1.5 million to 2.5 million clones, about 95% of them appearing once. It was CD45RO-negative cells, positively selected for CCR7, that made up naive CD8 cells, with terminally differentiated effector memory CD45RA+ cells excluded. Study-wide results and limits: In the sorted subsets, rarefaction showed sequencing was incomplete despite large depth.

The sequence was collected from a man between 18 and 35 years old in good health. Sequenced: naive CD8+ T cells sorted from blood. The J gene is TRBJ2-7, the V gene TRBV28; tentatively, D is TRBD2 (5 bases). The CDR3 loop reads CASSPGGYEQYF. The CDR3 nucleotides read TGTGCCAGCAGCCCCGGCGGGTACGAGCAGTACTTC.